This T cell receptor (beta chain) was captured by sequencing in a study of CD8 T cells in Susac syndrome. On the study more broadly: Among the Susac syndrome patients who underwent sequencing, roughly six had clinically active disease, while about 8 of them were in remission.

Reverse transcription of 0.5 to 1 ug RNA was performed with random hexamers. The CDR3 of TCR beta was amplified by immunoSEQ multiplex PCR across 54 Vbeta and 13 Jbeta. One entry per CDR3 protein results from TCRdb running MiXCR on the immunoSEQ multiplex PCR reads. The data hold approximately 180,000 distinct CDR3 sequences, with roughly nine tenths observed a single time. Sequencing targeted TCR beta in T cells from blood (CD8+ and CD4+). Trimming cost V 4 bases and J 4 bases; bases outside gene matches: 5. The V gene's germline CDR1 is SGHRS and CDR2 YFSETQ. The CDR3 spans 15 residues. V is TRBV5-1 and J is TRBJ2-5; 12 bases line up with TRBD1. The material sequenced was CD4+ T cells from PBMCs. The source is a human donor with Susac syndrome. The CDR3 loop is CASSGGTGGLETQYF. The CDR3 DNA follows: TGCGCCAGCAGCGGAGGGACAGGGGGCTTAGAGACCCAGTACTTC.